This T cell receptor beta chain was identified during a study of cytomegalovirus exposure and HLA in healthy donors. To note about this clone: The identical CDR3 is also encoded by other nucleotide sequences in the sample.

The CDR3 covers 14 residues. From germline, CDR1 is SEHNR and CDR2 FQNEAQ (reference sequence). V dropped 5 bases and J dropped 4 bases, with 12 bases sitting between them. TCRdb's copy holds only in-frame clones and misses some; the assay was immunoSEQ multiplex PCR. Of some 110,000 clones listed, 75% to 90% are singletons. Sequenced input: PBMCs. The J gene is TRBJ2-1, the V gene TRBV7-9; D gene unclear. This clonotype originated in a man between 18 and 29 years old in good health and CMV-seropositive. The DNA of the CDR3 is TGTGCCAGCAGCCTAAGTGTCTCTTACAATGAGCAGTTCTTC. Encoded protein: CASSLSVSYNEQFF.